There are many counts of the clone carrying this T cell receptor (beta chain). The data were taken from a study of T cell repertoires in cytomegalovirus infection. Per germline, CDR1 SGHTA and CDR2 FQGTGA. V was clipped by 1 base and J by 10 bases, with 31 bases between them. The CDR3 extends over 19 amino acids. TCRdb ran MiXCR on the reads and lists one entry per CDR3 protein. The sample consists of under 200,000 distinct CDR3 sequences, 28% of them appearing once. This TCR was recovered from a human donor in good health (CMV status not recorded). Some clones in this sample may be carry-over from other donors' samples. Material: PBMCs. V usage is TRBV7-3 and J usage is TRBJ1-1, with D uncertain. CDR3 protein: CASSLIAGSFLDNTEGAFF. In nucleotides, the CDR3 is TGTGCCAGCAGCTTAATCGCGGGTAGTTTTTTAGACAACACGGAAGGAGCTTTCTTT. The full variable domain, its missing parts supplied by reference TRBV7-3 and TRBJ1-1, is GAGVSQTPSNKVTEKGKYVELRCDPISGHTALYWYRQSLGQGPEFLIYFQGTGAADDSGLPNDRFFAVRPEGSVSTLKIQRTERGDSAVYLCASSLIAGSFLDNTEGAFFGQGTRLTVV.